This T cell receptor (beta chain) was sequenced during a study of PD-1 blockade in classical Hodgkin lymphoma. CDR3 length: 12 amino acids. Trimming took off 5 bases at V and 5 bases at J, with 6 bases between the two ends. Germline V lookup: CDR1 MNHEY, CDR2 SMNVEV (reference sequence). Assay used: immunoSEQ multiplex PCR; TCRdb lists only in-frame clones, some missing. The sample lists roughly 90,000 clones; 80% to 90% were seen once. As to this clone: Its target is unknown.

Each patient experienced a relapse that followed autologous stem cell transplantation, and brentuximab vedotin exposure varied. Study results and caveats: In newly diagnosed patients, baseline TCR diversity was reportedly below that of healthy donors. Individuals who commenced nivolumab within less than 1 year of ASCT were excluded. The CD4+ diversity rise by C4D1 was clearest in complete responders. Complete responders' diversity at baseline resembled that of newly diagnosed patients.

The sequence was collected from a human donor with classical Hodgkin lymphoma. The V gene is TRBV27, the J gene TRBJ2-2; D is unclear. The sample was peripheral blood mononuclear cells (PBMCs), taken before the second cycle of nivolumab. Here the CDR3 reads CASSRVTGELFF. For the CDR3, the DNA is TGTGCCAGCAGTAGGGTGACCGGGGAGCTGTTTTTT.